Shown below are 23 T cell receptor beta chains from a single sample sequenced in a study of control samples from healthy donors and cancer patients. Produced via immunoSEQ multiplex PCR; TCRdb's table is partial and in-frame only. Among more than 75,000 clones, about 81% were seen once, and the ten largest hold about 36%. The sequencing input was PBMCs. These receptor sequences come from a man between 65 and 79 years old with lung cancer.

The V gene is TRBV14, the J gene TRBJ1-2; D not certain. Germline V CDR1 and CDR2: SGHDN, FVKESK. This CDR3 is built from 16 residues. Trimming removed 0 bases at V and 4 bases at J, with 15 bases between. CDR3 DNA: TGTGCCAGCAGCCAAGACGGCGCAGCCGTCAGCTATGGCTACACCTTC. This sequence encodes CASSQDGAAVSYGYTF. Full variable domain (outside the CDR3, taken from reference TRBV14 and TRBJ1-2): EAGVTQFPSHSVIEKGQTVTLRCDPISGHDNLYWYRRVMGKEIKFLLHFVKESKQDESGMPNNRFLAERTGGTYSTLKVQPAELEDSGVYFCASSQDGAAVSYGYTFGSGTRLTVV.

This clone was seen only a few times. CDR3 bases: TGTGCCAGCAGCTCGAACCGCCGACAGGCTAAGCATGGCTACACCTTC. As protein: CASSSNRRQAKHGYTF. This chain connects TRBV11-2 to TRBJ1-2, with D possibly being TRBD1 (6 bases). V was clipped by 4 bases and J by 6 bases, with 21 bases between them. Germline CDR1 is SGHAT and CDR2 is FQNNGV. The CDR3 is made up of 16 amino acids.

This clone has only one observation. The gene calls are TRBV3-1 (or the pseudogene TRBV3-2) and TRBJ2-7; 10 bases are a match to TRBD2. The V gene's germline CDR1 is LGHDT and CDR2 YNNKEL (reference sequence). The CDR3 sequence is 16 residues long. Germline trimming cut 0 bases from V and 3 bases from J; bases unmatched to any gene: 5. The chain's CDR3 is CASSQDHRTSGYEQYF. DNA for the CDR3: TGTGCCAGCAGCCAAGATCATAGGACTAGCGGCTACGAGCAGTACTTC.

Concerning this clone itself: The sample contains more than one DNA sequence encoding this CDR3. This chain uses TRBV19 with TRBJ1-2; D call uncertain. The CDR3 totals 18 residues. Looked up from germline, CDR1 is LNHDA and CDR2 is SQIVND (reference sequence). The V gene lost 1 base and the J gene lost 2 bases, with 20 bases spanning the gap. The CDR3 nucleotides are TGTGCCAGTAGTATAGGTGCGGCAGGACGATATGTCAACTATGGCTACACCTTC. It translates to CASSIGAAGRYVNYGYTF.

The chain is built from TRBV11-2 and TRBJ2-5; D possibly corresponds to TRBD1 (5 bases). From germline, CDR1 is SGHAT and CDR2 FQNNGV. This CDR3 has 14 amino acids. The V end was cut by 5 bases, the J end by 4 bases, with 14 bases between. CDR3 sequence reads: CASSQGIRGETQYF. CDR3 nucleotide sequence: TGTGCCAGCAGCCAGGGCATCCGCGGAGAGACCCAGTACTTC. The full variable domain, its missing parts supplied by reference TRBV11-2 and TRBJ2-5, is EAGVAQSPRYKIIEKRQSVAFWCNPISGHATLYWYQQILGQGPKLLIQFQNNGVVDDSQLPKDRFSAERLKGVDSTLKIQPAKLEDSAVYLCASSQGIRGETQYFGPGTRLLVL.

V usage is TRBV7-9 and J usage is TRBJ2-7; 7 positions match TRBD2. The CDR3 spans 14 residues. The germline CDR1 and CDR2 sequences are SEHNR and FQNEAQ (reference sequence). After removal of 5 bases from V and 6 bases from J, the junction contained 10 bases not matched to a gene. Written as DNA, the CDR3 is TGTGCCAGCAGCCCCGAGGGAGGGGTTGGCGAGCAGTACTTC. Translation gives CASSPEGGVGEQYF. The whole variable domain, remainder taken from reference TRBV7-9 and TRBJ2-7, is DTGVSQNPRHKITKRGQNVTFRCDPISEHNRLYWYRQTLGQGPEFLTYFQNEAQLEKSRLLSDRFSAERPKGSFSTLEIQRTEQGDSAMYLCASSPEGGVGEQYFGPGTRLTVT.

The chain has TRBV11-2 and TRBJ2-2; D perhaps matches TRBD1 (5 bases). Germline V CDR1 and CDR2: SGHAT, FQNNGV. Trimming cost V 3 bases and J 4 bases, with 24 bases left between them. The CDR3 sequence is 19 residues long. CDR3 nucleotides: TGTGCCAGCAGCTTTGCGATAGCCCAGGGAAGTTTGTCCACCGGGGAGCTGTTTTTT. The encoded protein is CASSFAIAQGSLSTGELFF. Looking up the rest from reference TRBV11-2 and TRBJ2-2 gives the full variable domain: EAGVAQSPRYKIIEKRQSVAFWCNPISGHATLYWYQQILGQGPKLLIQFQNNGVVDDSQLPKDRFSAERLKGVDSTLKIQPAKLEDSAVYLCASSFAIAQGSLSTGELFFGEGSRLTVL.

This clone was detected once. J is TRBJ1-1 and V is TRBV14; 7 bases line up with TRBD1. In germline, CDR1 is SGHDN, CDR2 FVKESK. The CDR3 length is 20 residues. The ends lost 0 bases at V and 1 base at J; junction bases unmatched: 17. The DNA for the CDR3 is TGTGCCAGCAGCCAAGAGCCACCCCCGGGACAGCTAGTTAAGAACACTGAAGCTTTCTTT. This codes for CASSQEPPPGQLVKNTEAFF. Full variable domain (remainder filled in from reference TRBV14 and TRBJ1-1): EAGVTQFPSHSVIEKGQTVTLRCDPISGHDNLYWYRRVMGKEIKFLLHFVKESKQDESGMPNNRFLAERTGGTYSTLKVQPAELEDSGVYFCASSQEPPPGQLVKNTEAFFGQGTRLTVV.

This clone was seen only once. The chain joins TRBV4-3 to TRBJ2-3, with 13 positions matching TRBD2. The J segment lost 6 bases and the V segment lost 3 bases, leaving 6 bases of the junction unmatched. There are 16 residues in the CDR3. CDR1 is LGHNA, CDR2 YSLEER, per germline. The CDR3 spells CASSQGTSGAVDTQYF. The CDR3 DNA sequence: TGCGCCAGCAGCCAGGGGACTAGCGGGGCGGTCGATACGCAGTATTTT.

The rearrangement uses TRBV4-2 and TRBJ2-7; 8 bases are a match to TRBD1. Germline loops: CDR1 LGHNA, CDR2 YNFKEQ. With V trimmed by 2 bases and J by 9 bases, 15 bases remained unmatched. This CDR3 comprises 16 residues. The CDR3 DNA follows: TGTGCCAGCAGCCAATCCGGGACAGGATCCGCCGCACGGCAGTACTTC. Translated: CASSQSGTGSAARQYF.

Concerning this clone itself: The junction departs from germline at one end; a sequencing error may be responsible. This rearrangement joins TRBV7-7 to TRBJ2-5; D is ambiguous. CDR1 and CDR2 from the germline V gene are SSHAT and FNYEAQ (reference sequence). The CDR3 loop spans 12 amino acids. CDR3 DNA: TGTGCTAGCAGCCCCCTCACGGAGACCCAGTACTTC. It translates to CASSPLTETQYF.

This clone was seen a handful of times. This chain links TRBV6-5 with TRBJ1-2; TRBD1 aligns across 10 bases. The germline V gene has CDR1 MNHEY and CDR2 SVGAGI. The CDR3 loop spans 15 amino acids. Unmatched junction bases numbered 7, after V lost 2 bases and J lost 7 bases. This CDR3 is CASSYLTGGSVGYTF. DNA for the CDR3: TGTGCCAGCAGTTACCTGACAGGGGGCTCGGTTGGCTACACCTTC.

The gene calls are TRBV20-1 and TRBJ2-3, with 11 bases matching TRBD2. V lost 3 bases to trimming and J lost 3 bases; unmatched junction nucleotides: 5. The CDR3 runs to 15 residues. Germline CDR1 reads DFQATT; CDR2 reads SNEGSKA (reference sequence). The CDR3 loop is CSASRTSGGTDTQYF. Here the CDR3 DNA reads TGCAGTGCTAGTCGCACTAGCGGGGGAACAGATACGCAGTATTTT.

The chain has TRBV14 and TRBJ2-5; maybe TRBD1 (5 bases). The germline CDR1 and CDR2 sequences are SGHDN and FVKESK. V lost 4 bases, J lost 1 base, and 7 bases lay in between. The CDR3 length is 13 residues. This CDR3 is CASSRQPQETQYF. The CDR3 nucleotides are TGTGCCAGCAGCCGACAGCCCCAAGAGACCCAGTACTTC.

DNA for the CDR3: TGTGCCACCAGTGACCAGACAGGGGGCAGCGATACGCAGTATTTT. This translates into CATSDQTGGSDTQYF. The J gene is TRBJ2-3, the V gene TRBV24-1, with 10 bases matching TRBD1. The germline V gene encodes CDR1 KGHDR and CDR2 SFDVKD. V trimming: 4 bases; J trimming: 6 bases; junction bases outside the gene matches: 6. The CDR3 extends over 15 amino acids.

The chain carries TRBV5-1 and TRBJ1-2, with TRBD1 matching over 7 bases. The CDR3 runs to 15 residues. With V trimmed by 2 bases and J by 6 bases, 10 bases remained unmatched. Germline V gives CDR1 SGHRS, CDR2 YFSETQ. The CDR3 protein is CASSLPLTTGDGYTF. The CDR3 coding sequence is TGCGCCAGCAGCTTACCCTTAACCACAGGGGATGGCTACACCTTC.

The chain joins TRBV5-1 to TRBJ1-6, with D tentatively TRBD1 (5 bases). There are 15 residues in the CDR3. V lost 0 bases, J lost 8 bases, and 12 bases lay in between. The germline V gene has CDR1 SGHRS and CDR2 YFSETQ. The CDR3 reads CASSLVGGLDSPLHF. The CDR3 region has the DNA TGCGCCAGCAGCTTGGTCGGGGGGTTGGATTCACCCCTCCACTTT.

The chain couples TRBV3-1 (or the pseudogene TRBV3-2) to TRBJ1-2; 8 nucleotides match TRBD1. V dropped 4 bases and J dropped 2; count of bases not matched to a gene: 3. This CDR3 contains 14 residues. CDR1 is LGHDT, CDR2 YNNKEL, per germline (reference sequence). The CDR3 loop reads CASSPTGENYGYTF. CDR3 nucleotide sequence: TGTGCCAGCAGCCCGACAGGGGAGAACTATGGCTACACCTTC.

V gene TRBV18 combines with J gene TRBJ2-3; unclear D gene. The CDR3 runs 14 residues. The V gene lost 3 bases and the J gene lost 2 bases, with 9 bases spanning the gap. From germline, CDR1 is KGHSH and CDR2 LQKENI. The CDR3 region is CASSPLKYTDTQYF. As DNA, the CDR3 is TGTGCCAGCTCACCGTTGAAATACACAGATACGCAGTATTTT.

The table lists this clone with a few counts. CDR3 coding DNA: TGTGCCACCAGTGATTTGCCCTCGGTCCAGAGGGGCACAGATACGCAGTATTTT. This encodes CATSDLPSVQRGTDTQYF. The chain carries TRBV24-1 and TRBJ2-3; D possibly corresponds to TRBD2 (5 bases). Germline CDR1 reads KGHDR; CDR2 reads SFDVKD. The CDR3 runs to 18 residues. The V gene lost 0 bases and the J gene lost 1 base, with 16 bases spanning the gap.

This chain joins TRBV6-2 or TRBV6-3 and TRBJ1-4; D is unclear. V shed 6 bases and J shed 5 bases, with 10 bases lying between them. Germline CDR1 reads MNHEY; CDR2 reads SVGEGT. CDR3 size: 13 residues. CDR3 loop: CASSLRINEKLFF. CDR3 bases: TGTGCCAGCAGCCTCAGGATAAATGAAAAACTGTTTTTT.

The rearrangement links TRBV6-5 to TRBJ2-2; D gene uncertain. V shed 2 bases and J shed 4 bases, with 5 bases lying between them. Germline-derived CDR1 and CDR2 are MNHEY and SVGAGI. The CDR3 extends over 13 amino acids. CDR3 nucleotide sequence: TGTGCCAGCAGTTACGATTCCACCGGGGAGCTGTTTTTT. It specifies CASSYDSTGELFF.

The chain carries TRBV12-5 and TRBJ2-2; TRBD1 matches at 12 bases. CDR3 length: 16 amino acids. J lost 7 bases, V lost 4 bases, and 7 bases had no gene match. Germline CDR1 LGHNT, CDR2 FRNRAP. The CDR3 protein is CASGWRDRGLIGELFF. CDR3 DNA: TGTGCTAGTGGTTGGAGGGACAGGGGGCTGATCGGGGAGCTGTTTTTT. Full variable domain (remainder filled in from reference TRBV12-5 and TRBJ2-2): DARVTQTPRHKVTEMGQEVTMRCQPILGHNTVFWYRQTMMQGLELLAYFRNRAPLDDSGMPKDRFSAEMPDATLATLKIQPSEPRDSAVYFCASGWRDRGLIGELFFGEGSRLTVL.